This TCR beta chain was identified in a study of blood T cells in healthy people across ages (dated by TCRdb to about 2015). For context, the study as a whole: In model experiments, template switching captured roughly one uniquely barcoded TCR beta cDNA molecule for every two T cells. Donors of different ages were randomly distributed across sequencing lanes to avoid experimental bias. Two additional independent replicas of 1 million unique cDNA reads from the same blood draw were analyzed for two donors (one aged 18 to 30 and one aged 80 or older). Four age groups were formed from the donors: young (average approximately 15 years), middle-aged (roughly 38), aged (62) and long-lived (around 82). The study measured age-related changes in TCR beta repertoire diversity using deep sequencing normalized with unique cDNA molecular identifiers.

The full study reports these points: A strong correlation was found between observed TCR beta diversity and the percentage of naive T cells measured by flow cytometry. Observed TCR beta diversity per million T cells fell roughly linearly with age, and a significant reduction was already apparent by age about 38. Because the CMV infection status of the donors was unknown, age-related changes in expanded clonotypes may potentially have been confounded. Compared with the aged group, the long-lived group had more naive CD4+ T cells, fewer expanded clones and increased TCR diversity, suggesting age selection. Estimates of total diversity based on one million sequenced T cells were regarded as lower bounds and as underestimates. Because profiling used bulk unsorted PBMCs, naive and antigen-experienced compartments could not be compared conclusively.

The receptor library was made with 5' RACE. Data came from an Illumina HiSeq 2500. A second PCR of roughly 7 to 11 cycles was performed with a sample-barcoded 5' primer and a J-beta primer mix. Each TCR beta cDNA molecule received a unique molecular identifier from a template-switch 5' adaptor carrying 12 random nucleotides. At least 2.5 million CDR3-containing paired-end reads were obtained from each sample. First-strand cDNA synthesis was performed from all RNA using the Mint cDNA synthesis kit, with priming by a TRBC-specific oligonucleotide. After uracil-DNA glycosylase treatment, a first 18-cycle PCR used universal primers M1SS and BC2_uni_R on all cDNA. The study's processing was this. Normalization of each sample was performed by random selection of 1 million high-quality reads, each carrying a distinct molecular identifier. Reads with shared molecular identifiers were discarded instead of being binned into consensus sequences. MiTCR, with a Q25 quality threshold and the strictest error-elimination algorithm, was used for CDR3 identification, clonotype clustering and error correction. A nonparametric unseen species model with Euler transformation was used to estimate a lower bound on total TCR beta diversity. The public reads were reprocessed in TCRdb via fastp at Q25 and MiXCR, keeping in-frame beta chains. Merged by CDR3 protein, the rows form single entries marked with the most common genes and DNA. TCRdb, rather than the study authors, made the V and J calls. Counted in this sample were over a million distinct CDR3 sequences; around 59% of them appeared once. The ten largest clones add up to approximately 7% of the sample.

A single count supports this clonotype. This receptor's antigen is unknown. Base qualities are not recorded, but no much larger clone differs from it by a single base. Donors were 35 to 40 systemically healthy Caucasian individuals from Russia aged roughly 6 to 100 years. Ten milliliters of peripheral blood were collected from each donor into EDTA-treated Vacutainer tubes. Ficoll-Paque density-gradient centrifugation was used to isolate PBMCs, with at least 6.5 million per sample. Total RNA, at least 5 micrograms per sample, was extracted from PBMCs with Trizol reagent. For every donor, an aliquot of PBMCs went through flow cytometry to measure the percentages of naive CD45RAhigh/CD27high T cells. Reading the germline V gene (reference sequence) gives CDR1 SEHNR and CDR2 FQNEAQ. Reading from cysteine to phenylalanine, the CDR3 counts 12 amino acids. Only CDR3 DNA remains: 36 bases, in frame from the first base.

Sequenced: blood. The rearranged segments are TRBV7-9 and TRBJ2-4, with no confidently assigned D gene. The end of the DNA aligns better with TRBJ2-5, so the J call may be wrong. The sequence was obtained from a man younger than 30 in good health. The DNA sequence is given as TGTGCCAGCAGCTTAGCAATTAAGACCCAGTACTTC. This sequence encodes CASSLAIKTQYF.